This entry is about one TCR beta chain. Sequencing was performed with immunoSEQ multiplex PCR; in TCRdb, only in-frame clones are kept and a portion is missing. Of 200,000 to 300,000 clones listed, around 80% are singletons. The data were obtained in a study of blood T cell repertoires in COVID-19. Study-level information: Donors in the United States, Italy and Spain gave samples during acute or convalescent COVID-19. The analysed material was cDNA or gDNA that came from T cells, B-cell-depleted T cells, or PBMCs.

The sequencing input was peripheral blood. This TCR derives from a man aged 60 to 75 with acute or convalescent COVID-19.

CDR3 sequence: CASSRAGTGSAYEQYF. In DNA, the CDR3 is TGTGCCAGCAGCCGTGCCGGGACAGGGAGCGCCTACGAGCAGTACTTC. The rearrangement joins TRBV14 to TRBJ2-7, with 9 nucleotides matching TRBD1. Germline CDR1 is SGHDN and CDR2 is FVKESK. The CDR3 is 16 amino acids. Losses at the gene ends were 4 bases for V and 2 bases for J; bases not matched to a gene: 9.